This TCR beta chain was captured by sequencing in a study of neurological immune-mediated disorders (dated by TCRdb to between 2018 and 2020). With regard to the full study: Among the approximately 35 multiple sclerosis patients, relapsing-remitting MS accounted for about 31 and secondary progressive MS accounted for 3. The study compared peripheral blood TCR-beta repertoires of HTLV-I-associated myelopathy (HAM/TSP) patients, multiple sclerosis patients and healthy controls using UMI-based sequencing. Alongside PBMC samples, the set of some 98 TCR-beta libraries contained longitudinal samples, technical triplicates, and paired CD4+ and CD8+ T-cell subsets that had been sorted. The cohort was made up of 60 to 75 subjects, consisting of 14 HAM/TSP patients, 35 or so multiple sclerosis patients and approximately 20 healthy controls.

Libraries from unsorted PBMCs were made from 2 million PBMCs kept in RNAlater at -80 degrees C until RNA extraction. The multiple sclerosis patients were enrolled in a US clinical protocol that used magnetic resonance imaging to evaluate disease progression. Peripheral blood underwent Ficoll-Hypaque density gradient centrifugation to isolate PBMCs, which were then cryopreserved in liquid nitrogen. cDNA was synthesized by template-switch 5'RACE using a primer carrying a 10-nucleotide random unique molecular identifier by which each TCR transcript was tagged. Each sequencing run produced over 170 million TCR-beta sequences covering 15-18 subjects. The RNeasy kit was used to extract total RNA. TCR-beta VDJ regions were amplified with primers for the TCR constant region and the 5'RACE anchor, using the KAPA Real-time Library Amplification kit. Sample indexes and Illumina adaptors were added in a first PCR, after which library yield was increased in a second PCR. After purification with Ampure beads, the TCR product of roughly 650 bp was size-selected on a 2% E-gel SizeSelection system. Before pooling, library quality was assessed on a Bioanalyzer, concentration was determined with Qubit, and library quantification was performed with the Kapa Library Quantification kit. An Illumina HiSeq 2500 sequenced the libraries paired-end 2 x 150 bp. To increase sequence diversity, roughly 25-31% phiX was spiked into each library pool. The authors' analysis ran thus. Quality-filtered reads were processed with the UMI-based MiGEC pipeline, and over 90% of raw TCR sequences were removed by the MiGEC pipeline during error correction. VDJ genes were aligned to IMGT germline references, and each clonotype was defined by a unique CDR3 amino acid sequence together with V-J genes. VDJtools evaluated clonal expansion, Shannon diversity and CDR3 relatedness (CalcPairwiseDistances, ClusterSamples); CLCbio workbench built phylogenetic trees. Using coefficient-of-variation modelling across technical triplicates, the study counted a clone as expanded if it had at least 8 unique UMIs. Clones were called with MiXCR by TCRdb after fastp trimmed the public reads at Q25, and only in-frame beta chains were retained. Entries are consolidated by CDR3 protein sequence, retaining the most common genes and DNA. TCRdb assigned the V and J calls; the authors' analysis was not used. This sample lists some 33,000 distinct CDR3 sequences; about 1.4% were detected once. Of the sample, 7.5% to 10% falls within the top ten clones.

The germline V gene (reference sequence) provides CDR1 MNHNY and CDR2 SVGAGI. CDR3 length: 14 amino acids, cysteine to phenylalanine. Just CDR3 DNA is preserved here, 42 bases in frame from base 1. V is pruned by 6 bases and J by 2 bases, leaving 7 bases of the junction without a gene match. The table lists this clonotype with many counts. Its target antigen remains unknown. No base quality information exists; no much larger clone differs at one position. Paper-wide results and their limitations: In phylogenetic analysis, the repertoires of 18 of 34 MS patients grouped into a cluster of related CDR3 sequences, which suggests a possible signature at the repertoire level. No identical CDR3 amino acid sequences were found to be shared among expanded clones across subjects, suggesting that TCR-beta repertoires were private in all groups. The MS cluster was not associated with any clinical or MRI features, and the authors stated that larger cohorts are needed. TCR clonal expansion was highest in HAM/TSP patients and lowest in MS patients, with MS patients falling below even healthy controls.

This sequence was found in a woman aged 25-40 years with multiple sclerosis. The sequence is built from TRBV6-6 and TRBJ2-7, and 7 bases in between align with TRBD1. The sequenced material came from PBMCs. The DNA reads as follows: TGTGCCAGCAGCCTCGACGGGACAGCCTACGAGCAGTACTTC. This gives the protein CASSLDGTAYEQYF.